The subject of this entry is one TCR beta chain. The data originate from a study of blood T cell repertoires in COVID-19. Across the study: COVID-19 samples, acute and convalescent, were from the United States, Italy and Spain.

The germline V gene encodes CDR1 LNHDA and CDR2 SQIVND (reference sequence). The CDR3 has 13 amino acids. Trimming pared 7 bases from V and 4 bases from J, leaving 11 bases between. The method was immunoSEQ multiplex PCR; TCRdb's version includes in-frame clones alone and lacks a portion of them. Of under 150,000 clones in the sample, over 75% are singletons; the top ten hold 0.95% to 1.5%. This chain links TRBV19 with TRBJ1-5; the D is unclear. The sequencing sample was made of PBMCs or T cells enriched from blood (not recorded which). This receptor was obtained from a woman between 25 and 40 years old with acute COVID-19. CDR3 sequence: CASKESGNQPQHF. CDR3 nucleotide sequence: TGTGCCAGTAAGGAATCGGGGAATCAGCCCCAGCATTTT.